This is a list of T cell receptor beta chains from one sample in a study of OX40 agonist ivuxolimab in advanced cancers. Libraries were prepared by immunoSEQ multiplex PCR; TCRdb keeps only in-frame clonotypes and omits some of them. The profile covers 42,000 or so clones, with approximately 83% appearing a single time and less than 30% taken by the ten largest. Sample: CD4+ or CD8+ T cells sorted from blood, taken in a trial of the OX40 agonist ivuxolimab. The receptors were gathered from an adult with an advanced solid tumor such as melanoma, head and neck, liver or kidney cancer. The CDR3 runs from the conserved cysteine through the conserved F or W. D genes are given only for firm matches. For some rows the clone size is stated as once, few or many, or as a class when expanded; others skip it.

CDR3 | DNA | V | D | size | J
CASETGTGMREQYF | TGTGCCAGCGAAACCGGGACAGGGATGAGGGAGCAGTACTTC | TRBV28 | TRBD1 | few | TRBJ2-7
CASGTLGVNTEAFF | TGTGCCAGCGGCACTTTGGGGGTAAACACTGAAGCTTTCTTT | TRBV28 | NA | NA | TRBJ1-1
CASSSLYSGANVLTF | TGCGCCAGCAGCTCGTTATACTCTGGGGCCAACGTCCTGACTTTC | TRBV5-1 | NA | NA | TRBJ2-6
CASSPDRGQGTQYF | TGTGCCAGCAGCCCGGACAGGGGGCAAGGGACCCAGTACTTC | TRBV6-6 | TRBD1 | NA | TRBJ2-5
CASSSRRNSYEQYF | TGTGCCAGCAGTTCGCGCCGGAATTCCTACGAGCAGTACTTC | TRBV28 | NA | NA | TRBJ2-7
CASSQDDSGSYEQYF | TGCGCCAGCAGCCAAGATGATAGCGGGAGCTACGAGCAGTACTTC | TRBV4-1 | TRBD2 | NA | TRBJ2-7
CASSFAGSYEQYF | TGTGCCAGCAGCTTTGCTGGCTCCTACGAGCAGTACTTC | TRBV7-6 | NA | few | TRBJ2-7
CASSLSGRAYEQYF | TGTGCCAGCAGTTTAAGCGGGAGGGCGTACGAGCAGTACTTC | TRBV27 | TRBD2 | few | TRBJ2-7
CATEGDGNTIYF | TGTGCCACCGAGGGTGATGGAAACACCATATATTTT | TRBV10-3 | NA | NA | TRBJ1-3
CASSQERETQYF | TGTGCCAGCAGTCAAGAACGAGAGACCCAGTACTTC | TRBV19 | NA | NA | TRBJ2-5
CASSLGSGELFF | TGTGCCAGCAGCTTAGGGAGCGGGGAGCTGTTTTTT | TRBV13 | NA | few | TRBJ2-2